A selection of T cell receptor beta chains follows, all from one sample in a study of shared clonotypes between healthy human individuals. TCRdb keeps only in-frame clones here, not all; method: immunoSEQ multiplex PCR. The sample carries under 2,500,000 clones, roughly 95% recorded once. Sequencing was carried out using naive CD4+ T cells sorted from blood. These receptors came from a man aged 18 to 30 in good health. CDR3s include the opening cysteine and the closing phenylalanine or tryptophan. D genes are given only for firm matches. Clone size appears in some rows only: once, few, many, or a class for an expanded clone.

CDR3aa: CSVGQGNGNQPQHF
CDR3nt: TGCAGCGTTGGGCAGGGTAACGGCAATCAGCCCCAGCATTTT
j_gene: TRBJ1-5
abundance: NA
v_gene: TRBV29-1
d_gene: NA

CDR3aa: CASRISGSSTDTQYF
CDR3nt: TGCGCCAGCAGGATTAGCGGGAGTAGCACAGATACGCAGTATTTT
j_gene: TRBJ2-3
abundance: NA
v_gene: TRBV5-1
d_gene: TRBD2

CDR3aa: CASTDSGNTIYF
CDR3nt: TGTGCCAGCACCGACTCTGGAAACACCATATATTTT
j_gene: TRBJ1-3
abundance: NA
v_gene: TRBV11-3
d_gene: NA

CDR3aa: CASSWAGGNEQFF
CDR3nt: TGTGCCAGCAGTTGGGCCGGGGGGAATGAGCAGTTCTTC
j_gene: TRBJ2-1
abundance: NA
v_gene: TRBV6-1
d_gene: TRBD2

CDR3aa: CASRRFSGNTIYF
CDR3nt: TGTGCCAGTAGACGGTTTTCTGGAAACACCATATATTTT
j_gene: TRBJ1-3
abundance: NA
v_gene: TRBV19
d_gene: NA

CDR3aa: CASSPGTGIYVNGYTF
CDR3nt: TGTGCCAGCTCACCAGGGACAGGGATTTATGTGAATGGCTACACCTTC
j_gene: TRBJ1-2
abundance: NA
v_gene: TRBV18
d_gene: TRBD1

CDR3aa: CAIMGRQDNEQFF
CDR3nt: TGTGCCATCATGGGGAGGCAGGACAATGAGCAGTTCTTC
j_gene: TRBJ2-1
abundance: NA
v_gene: TRBV10-3
d_gene: NA

CDR3aa: CASSLRVESGELFF
CDR3nt: TGTGCCAGCAGCTTACGTGTTGAGTCCGGGGAGCTGTTTTTT
j_gene: TRBJ2-2
abundance: NA
v_gene: TRBV7-8
d_gene: NA

CDR3aa: CASSHPGTSGVEGETQYF
CDR3nt: TGCGCCAGCAGCCATCCTGGGACTAGCGGGGTCGAAGGGGAGACCCAGTACTTC
j_gene: TRBJ2-5
abundance: NA
v_gene: TRBV4-1
d_gene: TRBD2

CDR3aa: CAISESEGAREKLFF
CDR3nt: TGTGCCATCAGTGAGTCGGAGGGGGCGCGAGAAAAACTGTTTTTT
j_gene: TRBJ1-4
abundance: NA
v_gene: TRBV10-3
d_gene: TRBD1

CDR3aa: CASSPGLAGVDEQYF
CDR3nt: TGCGCCAGCAGCCCGGGACTAGCGGGGGTCGACGAGCAGTACTTC
j_gene: TRBJ2-7
abundance: NA
v_gene: TRBV5-1
d_gene: TRBD2

CDR3aa: CATSRDSRGSYEQYF
CDR3nt: TGTGCCACCAGCAGAGATTCTAGAGGATCATACGAGCAGTACTTC
j_gene: TRBJ2-7
abundance: NA
v_gene: TRBV15
d_gene: NA

CDR3aa: CASRNRDLGNTIYF
CDR3nt: TGTGCCAGCCGGAACCGGGACCTTGGAAACACCATATATTTT
j_gene: TRBJ1-3
abundance: NA
v_gene: TRBV18
d_gene: NA

CDR3aa: CASSRTDQETQYF
CDR3nt: TGTGCCAGTAGCCGGACAGACCAAGAGACCCAGTACTTC
j_gene: TRBJ2-5
abundance: NA
v_gene: TRBV19
d_gene: NA

CDR3aa: CSVHAGLPDTDTQYF
CDR3nt: TGCAGCGTCCACGCCGGACTGCCTGACACAGATACGCAGTATTTT
j_gene: TRBJ2-3
abundance: NA
v_gene: TRBV29-1
d_gene: NA

CDR3aa: CASICEVRTQGANEKLFF
CDR3nt: TGCGCCAGCATCTGTGAAGTCCGTACCCAGGGAGCTAATGAAAAACTGTTTTTT
j_gene: TRBJ1-4
abundance: NA
v_gene: TRBV10-1
d_gene: NA

CDR3aa: CASSPRTETQYF
CDR3nt: TGTGCCAGCTCACCCAGGACGGAGACCCAGTACTTC
j_gene: TRBJ2-5
abundance: NA
v_gene: TRBV18
d_gene: NA

CDR3aa: CASSVEGGYEQYF
CDR3nt: TGTGCCAGCAGTGTAGAGGGCGGATACGAGCAGTACTTC
j_gene: TRBJ2-7
abundance: NA
v_gene: TRBV6-4
d_gene: NA

CDR3aa: CASTGGIRDTIYF
CDR3nt: TGTGCCAGCACAGGGGGGATCAGAGACACCATATATTTT
j_gene: TRBJ1-3
abundance: NA
v_gene: TRBV6-5
d_gene: TRBD1

CDR3aa: CASSLGSTVNSPLHF
CDR3nt: TGTGCCAGCAGCTTAGGATCGACGGTTAATTCACCCCTCCACTTT
j_gene: TRBJ1-6
abundance: NA
v_gene: TRBV7-8
d_gene: NA

CDR3aa: CASSLGGVRSEAFF
CDR3nt: TGTGCCAGCAGCTTGGGGGGAGTTCGGAGTGAAGCTTTCTTT
j_gene: TRBJ1-1
abundance: NA
v_gene: TRBV5-4
d_gene: NA

CDR3aa: CASSPRRSPGELFF
CDR3nt: TGTGCCAGCTCACCCCGGAGAAGTCCCGGGGAGCTGTTTTTT
j_gene: TRBJ2-2
abundance: NA
v_gene: TRBV18
d_gene: NA

CDR3aa: CASSEKGRWGNTIYF
CDR3nt: TGTGCCAGCAGTGAAAAGGGGCGGTGGGGAAACACCATATATTTT
j_gene: TRBJ1-3
abundance: NA
v_gene: TRBV6-1
d_gene: NA

CDR3aa: CASRSGTLQETQYF
CDR3nt: TGCGCCAGCAGGTCGGGGACACTCCAAGAGACCCAGTACTTC
j_gene: TRBJ2-5
abundance: NA
v_gene: TRBV5-1
d_gene: NA

CDR3aa: CASSFRHLDEQYF
CDR3nt: TGCGCCAGCAGCTTCCGACACCTCGACGAGCAGTACTTC
j_gene: TRBJ2-7
abundance: NA
v_gene: TRBV5-1
d_gene: NA

CDR3aa: CASSSRAEYIQYF
CDR3nt: TGTGCCAGCAGTTCCAGGGCCGAATACATTCAGTACTTC
j_gene: TRBJ2-4
abundance: NA
v_gene: TRBV27
d_gene: NA

CDR3aa: CASSPRDRGQNNEQFF
CDR3nt: TGTGCCAGCAGTCCCCGGGACAGGGGGCAGAACAATGAGCAGTTCTTC
j_gene: TRBJ2-1
abundance: NA
v_gene: TRBV28
d_gene: TRBD1

CDR3aa: CASSQEPSSYNEQFF
CDR3nt: TGCGCCAGCAGCCAGGAACCCAGCTCCTACAATGAGCAGTTCTTC
j_gene: TRBJ2-1
abundance: NA
v_gene: TRBV4-3
d_gene: NA

CDR3aa: CASSLGQGARGEAFF
CDR3nt: TGTGCCAGTAGCCTTGGACAGGGGGCGAGAGGGGAAGCTTTCTTT
j_gene: TRBJ1-1
abundance: few
v_gene: TRBV19
d_gene: TRBD1